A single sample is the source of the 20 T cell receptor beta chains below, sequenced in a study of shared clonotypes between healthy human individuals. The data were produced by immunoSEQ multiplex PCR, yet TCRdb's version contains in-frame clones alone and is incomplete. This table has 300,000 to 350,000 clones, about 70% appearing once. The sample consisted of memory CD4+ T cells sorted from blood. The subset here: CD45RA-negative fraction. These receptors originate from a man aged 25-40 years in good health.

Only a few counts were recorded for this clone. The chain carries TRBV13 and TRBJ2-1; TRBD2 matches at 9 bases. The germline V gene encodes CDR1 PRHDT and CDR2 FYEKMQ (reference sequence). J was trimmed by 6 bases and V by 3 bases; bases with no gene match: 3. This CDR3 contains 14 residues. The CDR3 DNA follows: TGTGCCAGCAGCTTTAGCGGGAGCTCCAATGAGCAGTTCTTC. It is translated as CASSFSGSSNEQFF.

The CDR3 protein is CASSFSGRAAHYGYTF. Written as DNA, the CDR3 is TGTGCCAGCAGCTTCTCGGGACGAGCAGCCCACTATGGCTACACCTTC. This chain links TRBV7-9 with TRBJ1-2; possible D gene TRBD1, 5 bases. V dropped 3 bases and J dropped 3 bases, with 17 bases sitting between them. CDR1 is SEHNR, CDR2 FQNEAQ, per germline (reference sequence). There are 16 residues in the CDR3.

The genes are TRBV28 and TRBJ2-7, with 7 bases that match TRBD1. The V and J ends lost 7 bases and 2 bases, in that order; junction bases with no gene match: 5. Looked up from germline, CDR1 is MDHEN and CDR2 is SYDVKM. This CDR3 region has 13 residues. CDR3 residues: CASNLQGAYEQYF. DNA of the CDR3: TGTGCCAGCAATCTCCAGGGGGCCTACGAGCAGTACTTC. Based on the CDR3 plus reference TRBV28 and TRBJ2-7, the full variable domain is DVKVTQSSRYLVKRTGEKVFLECVQDMDHENMFWYRQDPGLGLRLIYFSYDVKMKEKGDIPEGYSVSREKKERFSLILESASTNQTSMYLCASNLQGAYEQYFGPGTRLTVT.

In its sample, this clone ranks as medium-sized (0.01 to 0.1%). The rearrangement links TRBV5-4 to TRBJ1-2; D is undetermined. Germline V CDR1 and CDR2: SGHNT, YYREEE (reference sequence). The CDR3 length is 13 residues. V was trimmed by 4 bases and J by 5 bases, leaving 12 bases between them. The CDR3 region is CASSRGSGYGYTF. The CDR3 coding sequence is TGTGCCAGCAGCCGTGGGTCGGGGTATGGCTACACCTTC.

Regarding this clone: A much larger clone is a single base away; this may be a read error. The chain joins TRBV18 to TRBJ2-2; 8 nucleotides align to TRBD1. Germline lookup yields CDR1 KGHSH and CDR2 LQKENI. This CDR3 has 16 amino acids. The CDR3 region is CVSSPPSQGATGELFF. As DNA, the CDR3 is TGTGTCAGCTCACCACCTTCCCAGGGGGCCACCGGGGAGCTGTTTTTT.

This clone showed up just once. CDR3 in DNA: TGTGCCAGCAGCCCAAGACTAGCGGCCACCCCCGGGCAGTACTTC. Translated: CASSPRLAATPGQYF. The chain couples TRBV9 to TRBJ2-7; 9 bases are shared with TRBD2. CDR1 is SGDLS and CDR2 is YYNGEE in the germline V gene. The CDR3 totals 15 residues. The V gene end was trimmed by 4 bases and the J gene end by 9 bases; junction bases not matched to a gene: 14.

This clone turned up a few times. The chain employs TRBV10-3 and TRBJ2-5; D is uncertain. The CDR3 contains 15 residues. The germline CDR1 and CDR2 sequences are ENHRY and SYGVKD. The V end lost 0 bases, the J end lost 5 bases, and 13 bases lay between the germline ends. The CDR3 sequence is CAISESPDPRETQYF. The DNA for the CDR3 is TGTGCCATCAGTGAGTCGCCCGATCCGAGGGAGACCCAGTACTTC.

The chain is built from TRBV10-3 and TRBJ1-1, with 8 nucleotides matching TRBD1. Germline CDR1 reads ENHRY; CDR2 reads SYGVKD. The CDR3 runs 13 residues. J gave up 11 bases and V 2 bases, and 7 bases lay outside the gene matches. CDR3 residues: CAISEQGAMGAFF. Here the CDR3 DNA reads TGTGCCATCAGTGAGCAGGGGGCGATGGGGGCTTTCTTT.

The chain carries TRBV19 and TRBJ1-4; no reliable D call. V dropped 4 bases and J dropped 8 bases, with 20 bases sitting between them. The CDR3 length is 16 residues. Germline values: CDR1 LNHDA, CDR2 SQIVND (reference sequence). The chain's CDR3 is CASSTSRSLLGEKLFF. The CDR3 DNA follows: TGTGCCAGTAGTACATCCCGTAGCCTACTAGGGGAAAAACTGTTTTTT.

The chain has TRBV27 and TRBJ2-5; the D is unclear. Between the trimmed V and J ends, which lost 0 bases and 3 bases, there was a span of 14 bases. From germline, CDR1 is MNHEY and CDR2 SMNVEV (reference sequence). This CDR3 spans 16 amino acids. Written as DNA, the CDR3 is TGTGCCAGCAGTTTATCGCCCGGGTTTCGAGAAGAGACCCAGTACTTC. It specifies CASSLSPGFREETQYF.

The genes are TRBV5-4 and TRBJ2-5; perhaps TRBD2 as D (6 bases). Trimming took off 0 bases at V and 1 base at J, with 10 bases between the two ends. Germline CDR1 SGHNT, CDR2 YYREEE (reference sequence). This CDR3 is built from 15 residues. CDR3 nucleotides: TGTGCCAGCAGCTTGGTAGGCGGGATCCAAGAGACCCAGTACTTC. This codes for CASSLVGGIQETQYF.

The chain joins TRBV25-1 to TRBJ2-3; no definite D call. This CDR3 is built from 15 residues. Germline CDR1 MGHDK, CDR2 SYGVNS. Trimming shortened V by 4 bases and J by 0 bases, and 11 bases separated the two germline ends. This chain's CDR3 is CASSGAERSTDTQYF. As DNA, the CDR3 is TGTGCCAGCAGTGGGGCGGAGAGAAGCACAGATACGCAGTATTTT.

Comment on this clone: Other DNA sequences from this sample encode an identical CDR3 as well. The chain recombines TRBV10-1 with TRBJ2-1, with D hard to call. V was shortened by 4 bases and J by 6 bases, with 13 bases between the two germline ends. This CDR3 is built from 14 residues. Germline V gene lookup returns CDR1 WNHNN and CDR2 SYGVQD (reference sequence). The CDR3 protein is CASSGGGIGNEQFF. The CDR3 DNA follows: TGCGCCAGCAGTGGAGGTGGGATCGGCAATGAGCAGTTCTTC.

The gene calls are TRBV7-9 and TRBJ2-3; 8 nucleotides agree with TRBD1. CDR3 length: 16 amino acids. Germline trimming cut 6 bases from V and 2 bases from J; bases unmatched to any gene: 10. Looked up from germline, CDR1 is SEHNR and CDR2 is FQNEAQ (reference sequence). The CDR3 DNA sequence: TGTGCCAGCAGTCGATTACAGGGGGAGTCCACAGATACGCAGTATTTT. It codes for CASSRLQGESTDTQYF.

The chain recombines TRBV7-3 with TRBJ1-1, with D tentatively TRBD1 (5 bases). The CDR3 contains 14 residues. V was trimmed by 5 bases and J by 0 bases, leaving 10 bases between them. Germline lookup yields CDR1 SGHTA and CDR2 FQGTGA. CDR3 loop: CASSRGTVNTEAFF. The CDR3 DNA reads TGTGCCAGCAGCCGAGGGACTGTGAACACTGAAGCTTTCTTT.

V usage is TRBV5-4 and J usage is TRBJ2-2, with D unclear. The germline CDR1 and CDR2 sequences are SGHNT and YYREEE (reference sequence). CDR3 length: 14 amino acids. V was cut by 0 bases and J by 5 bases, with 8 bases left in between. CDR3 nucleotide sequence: TGTGCCAGCAGCTTGGTGGGGATTACCGGGGAGCTGTTTTTT. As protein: CASSLVGITGELFF.

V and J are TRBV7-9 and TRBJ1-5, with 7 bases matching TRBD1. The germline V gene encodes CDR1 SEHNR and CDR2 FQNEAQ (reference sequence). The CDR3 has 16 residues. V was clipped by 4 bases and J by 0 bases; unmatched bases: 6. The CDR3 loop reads CASSSDRDYSNQPQHF. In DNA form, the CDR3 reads TGTGCCAGCAGCTCCGACAGGGATTATAGCAATCAGCCCCAGCATTTT.

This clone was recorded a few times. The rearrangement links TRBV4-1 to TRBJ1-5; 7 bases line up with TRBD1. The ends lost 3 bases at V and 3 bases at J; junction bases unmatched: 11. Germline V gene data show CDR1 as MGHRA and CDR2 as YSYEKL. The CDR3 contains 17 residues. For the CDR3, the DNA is TGCGCCAGCAGCCATCCCACCCGGACAGGCTACAATCAGCCCCAGCATTTT. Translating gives CASSHPTRTGYNQPQHF.

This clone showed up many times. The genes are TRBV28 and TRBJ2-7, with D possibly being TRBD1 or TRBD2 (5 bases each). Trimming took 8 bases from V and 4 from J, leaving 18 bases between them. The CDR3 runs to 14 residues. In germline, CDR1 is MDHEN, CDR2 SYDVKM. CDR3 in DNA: TGTGCCAGCCTGGAACGGGGCCCTTTGTACGAGCAGTACTTC. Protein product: CASLERGPLYEQYF.

Here the CDR3 reads CASSLEGDSPLHF. In nucleotides, the CDR3 is TGTGCCAGCAGCCTCGAGGGGGATTCACCCCTCCACTTT. The genes are TRBV6-6 and TRBJ1-6; a possible D gene is TRBD1 (6 bases). There are 13 residues in the CDR3. Germline CDR1 is MNHNY and CDR2 is SVGAGI (reference sequence). V gave up 6 bases and J gave up 8 bases, with 11 bases separating them.